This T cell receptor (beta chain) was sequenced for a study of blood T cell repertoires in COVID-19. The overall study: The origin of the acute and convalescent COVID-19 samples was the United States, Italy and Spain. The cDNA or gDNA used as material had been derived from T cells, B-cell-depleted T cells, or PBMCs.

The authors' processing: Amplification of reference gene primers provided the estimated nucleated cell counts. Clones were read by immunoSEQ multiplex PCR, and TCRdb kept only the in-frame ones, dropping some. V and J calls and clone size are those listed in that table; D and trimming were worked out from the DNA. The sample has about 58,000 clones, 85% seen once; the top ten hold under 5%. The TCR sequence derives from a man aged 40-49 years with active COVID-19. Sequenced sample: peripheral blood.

The CDR3 DNA is TGTGCCAGTAGTATAGGGCAAACAACTGAAGCTTTCTTT. Encoded protein: CASSIGQTTEAFF. The chain carries TRBV19 and TRBJ1-1; D ambiguous. The germline gives CDR1 LNHDA, CDR2 SQIVND (reference sequence). V dropped 1 base and J dropped 5 bases, with 8 bases sitting between them. The CDR3 spans 13 residues.